These 18 T cell receptor beta chains were sequenced from one sample in a study of blood T cell repertoires in COVID-19. The assay was immunoSEQ multiplex PCR, and TCRdb's table has in-frame clones only and misses some. The repertoire holds some 360,000 clones, over 75% seen once, with 2% to 2.5% in the top ten. Sample: peripheral blood. Source of these receptors: a woman in her sixties or seventies with COVID-19, enrolled during active disease.

CDR3 in DNA: TGCGCCAGCAGCTTCTTGGAGACCGGGGCAGATACGCAGTATTTT. This sequence encodes CASSFLETGADTQYF. The chain couples TRBV5-1 to TRBJ2-3; weak D call: TRBD2 (5 bases). The V and J ends lost 2 bases and 4 bases respectively, with 14 bases between them. The CDR3 runs 15 residues. CDR1 and CDR2 from the germline V gene are SGHRS and YFSETQ.

Comment on this clone: Other DNA sequences within the sample encode an identical CDR3. The chain couples TRBV9 to TRBJ2-1, with TRBD2 as a possible D gene (6 bases). The CDR3 runs to 14 residues. Germline CDR1 reads SGDLS; CDR2 reads YYNGEE. Deletions cut 0 bases from V and 4 bases from J, with 8 bases between. The CDR3 loop reads CASSVAGDYNEQFF. The CDR3, as DNA: TGTGCCAGCAGCGTAGCGGGGGATTACAATGAGCAGTTCTTC.

The count of this clone is one. The chain's CDR3 is CASSLDWDRTYEQYF. The CDR3 DNA reads TGTGCCAGCAGCTTGGATTGGGACAGAACCTACGAGCAGTACTTC. The chain joins TRBV5-6 to TRBJ2-7; 7 nucleotides agree with TRBD1. The length of the CDR3 is 15 residues. Germline CDR1 SGHDT, CDR2 YYEEEE. The trim removed 0 bases at V and 2 bases at J, leaving 5 bases unmatched.

The V call is TRBV7-9, the J call TRBJ1-6, with unresolved D. V was pared by 5 bases and J by 9 bases, with 17 bases between. The CDR3 is 15 residues long. From germline, CDR1 is SEHNR and CDR2 FQNEAQ (reference sequence). The CDR3 bases are TGTGCCAGCAGCCTCTCCGGGGTGGAGGGTTCACCCCTCCACTTT. Protein: CASSLSGVEGSPLHF.

The CDR3 coding sequence is TGTGCCAGCAGCCCCCGTGGACAGGGCTCTGGAAACACCATATATTTT. This gives the protein CASSPRGQGSGNTIYF. This chain connects TRBV7-6 to TRBJ1-3; 8 bases line up with TRBD1. The length of the CDR3 is 16 residues. The junction had 6 bases not matched to a gene; V was cut back by 5 bases and J by 0 bases. From germline, CDR1 is SGHVS and CDR2 FNYEAQ.

As DNA, the CDR3 is TGTGCCAGCAGCCTGGGCCAGAACACTGAAGCTTTCTTT. Protein: CASSLGQNTEAFF. The V call is TRBV14, the J call TRBJ1-1; the D is unclear. V gave up 4 bases and J gave up 1 base, with 7 bases separating them. The CDR3 covers 13 residues. Germline loops: CDR1 SGHDN, CDR2 FVKESK.

The chain links TRBV27 to TRBJ2-7; 8 bases align to TRBD1. The junction had 4 bases not matched to a gene; V was cut back by 6 bases and J by 0 bases. Germline V lookup: CDR1 MNHEY, CDR2 SMNVEV (reference sequence). CDR3 length: 14 amino acids. The CDR3: CASRRTGSSYEQYF. The CDR3 nucleotides read TGTGCCAGCAGACGGACAGGGAGCTCCTACGAGCAGTACTTC.

This CDR3 is CASSPPSHTEAFF. CDR3 nucleotides: TGTGCCAGCTCACCACCCTCTCACACTGAAGCTTTCTTT. The V and J genes are TRBV18 and TRBJ1-1, with D unresolved. The CDR3 is 13 residues long. V was cut by 0 bases and J by 3 bases, with 5 bases left in between. Germline-derived CDR1 and CDR2 are KGHSH and LQKENI.

The J gene is TRBJ2-5, the V gene TRBV4-1; TRBD2 aligns across 11 bases. Unmatched junction bases numbered 7, after V lost 4 bases and J lost 0 bases. CDR3 length equals 17 residues. Germline V gene sequence: CDR1 MGHRA, CDR2 YSYEKL. CDR3: CASSPGLAGPYQETQYF. CDR3 DNA sequence: TGCGCCAGCAGCCCCGGACTAGCGGGTCCTTACCAAGAGACCCAGTACTTC.

This chain connects TRBV18 to TRBJ2-7; D is perhaps TRBD1 (6 bases). The CDR3 totals 14 residues. Trimming took 1 base from V and 5 from J, leaving 12 bases between them. CDR1 KGHSH and CDR2 LQKENI come from the germline V gene. Here the CDR3 DNA reads TGTGCCAGCTCACCACTTCAGGGGCTTCACGAGCAGTACTTC. This codes for CASSPLQGLHEQYF.

The chain has TRBV6-5 and TRBJ2-2; D remains unclear. The CDR3 covers 14 residues. Germline loops: CDR1 MNHEY, CDR2 SVGAGI. V was cut by 7 bases and J by 4 bases, with 13 bases left in between. For the CDR3, the DNA is TGTGCCAGCAATTCTGTTACTGTCACCGGGGAGCTGTTTTTT. As protein: CASNSVTVTGELFF.

V is TRBV5-1 and J is TRBJ2-5; tentative D call: TRBD1 (6 bases). This CDR3 is built from 15 residues. Germline assignment: CDR1 SGHRS and CDR2 YFSETQ. The germline V and J ends were trimmed by 0 bases and 1 base, with 10 bases remaining between them. In DNA, the CDR3 is TGCGCCAGCAGCTTGGGGGGACAATCCCAAGAGACCCAGTACTTC. Translating it yields CASSLGGQSQETQYF.

The rearrangement links TRBV18 to TRBJ1-5; 7 bases fit TRBD1. V shed 5 bases, J shed 2 bases, and the junction held 6 bases outside the gene matches. Germline V gene sequence: CDR1 KGHSH, CDR2 LQKENI. The CDR3 runs to 15 residues. In DNA form, the CDR3 reads TGTGCCAGCTCAGATACAGGGGCGGGCAATCAGCCCCAGCATTTT. This codes for CASSDTGAGNQPQHF.

The chain carries TRBV3-1 (or the pseudogene TRBV3-2) and TRBJ1-2, with D perhaps TRBD1 (5 bases). Germline assignment: CDR1 LGHDT and CDR2 YNNKEL (reference sequence). The CDR3 length is 13 residues. The V end was cut by 4 bases, the J end by 8 bases, with 14 bases between. The CDR3 DNA follows: TGTGCCAGCAGCCGACGAGGGGAGGACGGCTACACCTTC. The encoded protein is CASSRRGEDGYTF.

As DNA, the CDR3 is TGCGCCAGCAGCCTAGACAGTTACGAGCAGTACTTC. Residues: CASSLDSYEQYF. This chain links TRBV4-1 with TRBJ2-7; possible D gene TRBD1, 5 bases. The CDR3 is 12 amino acids. Trimming removed 4 bases from V and 4 bases from J, with 8 bases in between. The germline CDR1 and CDR2 sequences are MGHRA and YSYEKL.

The CDR3 region is CASSLRGANVLTF. The CDR3 region has the DNA TGTGCCAGCAGCCTACGAGGGGCCAACGTCCTGACTTTC. The rearrangement uses TRBV7-9 and TRBJ2-6, with D uncertain. The CDR3 has 13 amino acids. With 5 bases removed from V and 4 bases from J, the gap between germline ends came to 6 bases. Germline loops: CDR1 SEHNR, CDR2 FQNEAQ (reference sequence).

The CDR3 is CASSFRLGQANTGELFF. The DNA for the CDR3 is TGTGCCAGCAGTTTCAGGCTCGGACAGGCGAACACCGGGGAGCTGTTTTTT. This rearrangement joins TRBV28 to TRBJ2-2; 7 bases match TRBD1. This CDR3 region has 17 residues. The J segment lost 0 bases and the V segment lost 3 bases, leaving 7 bases of the junction unmatched. The germline V gene encodes CDR1 MDHEN and CDR2 SYDVKM.

The V call is TRBV29-1, the J call TRBJ1-1; D is perhaps TRBD1 (5 bases). Trimming shortened V by 3 bases and J by 1 base, and 12 bases separated the two germline ends. The CDR3 is 14 residues long. Germline V lookup: CDR1 SQVTM, CDR2 ANQGSEA. The CDR3 sequence: CSVDTPGQNTEAFF. CDR3 bases: TGCAGCGTTGATACTCCAGGACAGAACACTGAAGCTTTCTTT. The whole variable domain, remainder taken from reference TRBV29-1 and TRBJ1-1, is SAVISQKPSRDICQRGTSLTIQCQVDSQVTMMFWYRQQPGQSLTLIATANQGSEATYESGFVIDKFPISRPNLTFSTLTVSNMSPEDSSIYLCSVDTPGQNTEAFFGQGTRLTVV.